This entry features one TCR beta chain sequence. Its antigen is not known. This sample is part of a study of immune evolution from preneoplasia to lung adenocarcinoma. Broader study findings: Highest clonality occurred in KRAS-mutant, not EGFR-mutant or double wild-type, nodules.

Using immunoSEQ multiplex PCR, the repertoire was profiled, and TCRdb retains in-frame clones only, with some absent. The table includes over 6,500 clones, just under 85% detected once. This sequence originates from a person aged 50-75 years with lung adenocarcinoma. Material for sequencing was FFPE invasive lung adenocarcinoma tissue.

Written as DNA, the CDR3 is TGCGCCAGCAGCCAAGATGGGGGCCTTGGGGCACTTTTGAACGAGCAGTACTTC. Translation: CASSQDGGLGALLNEQYF. The chain couples TRBV4-1 to TRBJ2-7; D is possibly TRBD1 (6 bases). The germline V gene has CDR1 MGHRA and CDR2 YSYEKL. The length of the CDR3 is 18 residues. V was clipped by 0 bases and J by 5 bases, with 23 bases between them.